This T cell receptor (beta chain) comes out of a study of T cells expressing NK-cell markers. Background on the study: All TCR beta repertoires analysed originated from sorted CD3+CD56+NKG2C+, CD3+CD56+NKG2C- and CD3+CD56-NKG2C+ T cells.

The germline V gene has CDR1 SEHNR and CDR2 FQNEAQ (reference sequence). The CDR3 extends over 15 amino acids. About this clonotype: Its antigen is currently unknown.

A 5'RACE template switching approach incorporating UMIs was used to make TCR beta cDNA. TCRdb reanalyzed the 5' RACE reads, giving one entry per CDR3 protein sequence and no DNA. The ten top clones account for around 5.3%, within a sample of roughly 380,000 distinct CDR3 sequences. Broader study findings: More than five donors showed dominant NKG2C+ clonotypes comprising about 1.0-7.0% of their CD8+ T cells.

The sample was blood T cells: a sorted CD56 or NKG2C T cell subset, CD4+ or CD8+ T cells, or bulk PBMC T cells (not recorded which). The chain recombines TRBV7-9 with TRBJ1-1; the TCRdb D gene call, TRBD1, has no DNA to confirm it. The sequence derives from a man aged 18 to 69 in good health. CDR3 sequence reads: CASSLQATGNTEAFF.